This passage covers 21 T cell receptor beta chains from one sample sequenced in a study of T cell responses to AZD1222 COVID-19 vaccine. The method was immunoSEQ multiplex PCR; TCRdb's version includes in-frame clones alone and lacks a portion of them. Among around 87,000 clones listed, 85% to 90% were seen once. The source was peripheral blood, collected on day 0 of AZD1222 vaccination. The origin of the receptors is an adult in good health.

The CDR3 is CASTQTGGWYGYTF. The CDR3 region has the DNA TGTGCCAGCACCCAGACAGGGGGCTGGTATGGCTACACCTTC. The V call is TRBV28, the J call TRBJ1-2; the match to TRBD1 covers 10 bases. Looked up from germline, CDR1 is MDHEN and CDR2 is SYDVKM. Trimming cost V 7 bases and J 5 bases; bases outside gene matches: 7. This CDR3 spans 14 amino acids.

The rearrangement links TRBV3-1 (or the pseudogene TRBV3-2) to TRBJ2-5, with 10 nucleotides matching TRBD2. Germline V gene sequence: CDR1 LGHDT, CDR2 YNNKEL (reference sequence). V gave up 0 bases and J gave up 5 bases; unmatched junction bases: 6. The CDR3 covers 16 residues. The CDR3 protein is CASSQEPAGGGETQYF. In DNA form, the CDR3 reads TGTGCCAGCAGCCAAGAGCCAGCGGGAGGGGGCGAGACCCAGTACTTC.

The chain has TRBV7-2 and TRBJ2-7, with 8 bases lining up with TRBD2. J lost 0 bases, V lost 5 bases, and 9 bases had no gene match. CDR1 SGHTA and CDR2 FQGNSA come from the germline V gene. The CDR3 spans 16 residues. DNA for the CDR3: TGTGCCAGCAGCCCACTGACTAGCGCAAGCTCCTACGAGCAGTACTTC. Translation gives CASSPLTSASSYEQYF.

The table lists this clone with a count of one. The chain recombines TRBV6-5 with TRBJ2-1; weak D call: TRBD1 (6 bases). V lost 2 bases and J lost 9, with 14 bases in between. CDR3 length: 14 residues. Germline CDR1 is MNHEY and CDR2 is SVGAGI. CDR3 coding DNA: TGTGCCAGCAGTTACGTAGGACCCAGGGGTGAGCAGTTCTTC. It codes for CASSYVGPRGEQFF.

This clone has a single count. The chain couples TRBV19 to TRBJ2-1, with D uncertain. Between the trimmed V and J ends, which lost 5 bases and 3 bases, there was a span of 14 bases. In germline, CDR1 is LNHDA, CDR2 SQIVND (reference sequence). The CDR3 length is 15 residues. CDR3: CASSAPRSNYNEQFF. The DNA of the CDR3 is TGTGCCAGTAGTGCCCCTAGGAGCAACTACAATGAGCAGTTCTTC.

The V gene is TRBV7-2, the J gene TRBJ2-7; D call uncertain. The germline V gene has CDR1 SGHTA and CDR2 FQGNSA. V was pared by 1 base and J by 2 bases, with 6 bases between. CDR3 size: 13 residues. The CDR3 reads CASSLGFTYEQYF. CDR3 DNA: TGTGCCAGCAGCTTAGGCTTTACCTACGAGCAGTACTTC.

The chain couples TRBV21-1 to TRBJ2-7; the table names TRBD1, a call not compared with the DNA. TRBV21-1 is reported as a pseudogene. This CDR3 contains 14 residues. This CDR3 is CASSATGKPYEQYF. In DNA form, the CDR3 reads TGTGCCAGCAGCGCCACAGGGAAACCCTACGAGCAGTACTTC.

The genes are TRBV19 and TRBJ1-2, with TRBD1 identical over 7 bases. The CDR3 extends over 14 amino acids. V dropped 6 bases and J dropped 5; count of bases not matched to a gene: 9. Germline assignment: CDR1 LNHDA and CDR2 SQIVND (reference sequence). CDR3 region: CASRNPGQLYGYTF. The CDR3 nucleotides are TGTGCCAGTAGAAACCCGGGACAGCTTTATGGCTACACCTTC.

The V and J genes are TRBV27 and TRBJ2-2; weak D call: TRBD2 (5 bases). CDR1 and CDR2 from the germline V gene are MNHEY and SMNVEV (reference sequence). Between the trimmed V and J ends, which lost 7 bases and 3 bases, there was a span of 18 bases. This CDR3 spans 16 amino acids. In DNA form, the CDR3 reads TGTGCCAGCACCCCTCGGCCTAGCCTCGACACCGGGGAGCTGTTTTTT. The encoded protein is CASTPRPSLDTGELFF.

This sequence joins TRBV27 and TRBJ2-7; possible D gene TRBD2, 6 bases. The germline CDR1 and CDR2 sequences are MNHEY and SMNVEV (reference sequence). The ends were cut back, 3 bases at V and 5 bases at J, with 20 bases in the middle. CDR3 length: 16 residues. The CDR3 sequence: CASSFLPGQGGNEQYF. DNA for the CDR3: TGTGCCAGCAGTTTTCTCCCAGGGCAGGGAGGTAACGAGCAGTACTTC.

Here the CDR3 reads CAWSGWGQTEETQYF. The DNA of the CDR3 is TGTGCCTGGAGTGGATGGGGACAGACTGAAGAGACCCAGTACTTC. The chain employs TRBV30 and TRBJ2-5; TRBD1 aligns across 7 bases. The V gene end was trimmed by 1 base and the J gene end by 3 bases; junction bases not matched to a gene: 8. Germline loops: CDR1 GTSNPN, CDR2 SVGIG (reference sequence). The CDR3 is made up of 15 amino acids.

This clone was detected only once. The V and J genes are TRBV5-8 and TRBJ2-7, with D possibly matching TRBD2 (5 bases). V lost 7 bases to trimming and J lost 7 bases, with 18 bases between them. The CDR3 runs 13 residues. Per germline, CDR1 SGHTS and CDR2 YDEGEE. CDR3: CASGPTGRGEQYF. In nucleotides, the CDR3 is TGTGCCAGCGGGCCGACGGGGAGAGGGGAGCAGTACTTC. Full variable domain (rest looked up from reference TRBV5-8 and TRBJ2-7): EAGVTQSPTHLIKTRGQQATLRCSPISGHTSVYWYQQALGLGLQFLLWYDEGEERNRGNFPPRFSGRQFPNYSSELNVNALELEDSALYLCASGPTGRGEQYFGPGTRLTVT.

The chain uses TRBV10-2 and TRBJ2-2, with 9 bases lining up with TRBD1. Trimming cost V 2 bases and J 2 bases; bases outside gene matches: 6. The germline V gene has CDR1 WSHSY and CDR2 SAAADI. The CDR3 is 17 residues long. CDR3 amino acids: CASSEPRDRVNTGELFF. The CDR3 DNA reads TGCGCCAGCAGTGAGCCCCGGGACAGGGTTAACACCGGGGAGCTGTTTTTT.

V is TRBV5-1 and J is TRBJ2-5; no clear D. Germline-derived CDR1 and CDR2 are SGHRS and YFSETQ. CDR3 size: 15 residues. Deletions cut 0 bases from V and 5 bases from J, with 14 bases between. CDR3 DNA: TGCGCCAGCAGCTTGGACGTTTCGGGTTGGGAGACCCAGTACTTC. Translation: CASSLDVSGWETQYF.

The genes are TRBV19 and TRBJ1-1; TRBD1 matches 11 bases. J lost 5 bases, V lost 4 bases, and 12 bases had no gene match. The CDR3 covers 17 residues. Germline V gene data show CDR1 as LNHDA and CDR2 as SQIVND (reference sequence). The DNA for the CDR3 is TGTGCCAGTAGTAGAGGACAGGGGGCAGAGGGGAGGACTGAAGCTTTCTTT. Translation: CASSRGQGAEGRTEAFF.

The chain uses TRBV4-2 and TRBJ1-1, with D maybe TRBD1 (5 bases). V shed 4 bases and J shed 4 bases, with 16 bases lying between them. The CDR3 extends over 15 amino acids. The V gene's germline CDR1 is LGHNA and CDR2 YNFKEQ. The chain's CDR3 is CASSPRPDKRTEAFF. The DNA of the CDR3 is TGTGCCAGCAGCCCCCGGCCGGACAAGCGCACTGAAGCTTTCTTT.

CDR3 DNA: TGTGCCAGCAGCACTCGAGAGACCCAGTACTTC. This gives the protein CASSTRETQYF. The genes are TRBV11-2 and TRBJ2-5, with D unresolved. The CDR3 sequence is 11 residues long. Germline-derived CDR1 and CDR2 are SGHAT and FQNNGV. Trimming cost V 5 bases and J 4 bases, with 5 bases left between them.

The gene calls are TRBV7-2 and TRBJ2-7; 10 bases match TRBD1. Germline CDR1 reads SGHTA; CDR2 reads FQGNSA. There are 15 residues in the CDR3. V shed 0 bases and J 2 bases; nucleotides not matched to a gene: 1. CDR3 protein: CASSLAGTGAYEQYF. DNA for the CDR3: TGTGCCAGCAGCTTAGCCGGGACAGGGGCCTACGAGCAGTACTTC.

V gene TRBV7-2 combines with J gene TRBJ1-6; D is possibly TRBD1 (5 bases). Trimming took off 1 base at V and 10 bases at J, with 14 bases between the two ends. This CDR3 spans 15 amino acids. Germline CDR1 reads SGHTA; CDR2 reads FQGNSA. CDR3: CASSLGTRGGSPLHF. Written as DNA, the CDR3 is TGTGCCAGCAGCTTAGGGACAAGGGGAGGCTCACCCCTCCACTTT. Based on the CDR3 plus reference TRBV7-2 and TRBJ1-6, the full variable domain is GAGVSQSPSNKVTEKGKDVELRCDPISGHTALYWYRQSLGQGLEFLIYFQGNSAPDKSGLPSDRFSAERTGGSVSTLTIQRTQQEDSAVYLCASSLGTRGGSPLHFGNGTRLTVT.

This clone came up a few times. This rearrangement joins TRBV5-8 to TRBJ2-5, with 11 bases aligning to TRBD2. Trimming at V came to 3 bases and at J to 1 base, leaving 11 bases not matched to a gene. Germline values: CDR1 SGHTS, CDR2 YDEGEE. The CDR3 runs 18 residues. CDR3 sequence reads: CASSSLLLAGVSQETQYF. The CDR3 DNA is TGTGCCAGCAGCTCCCTACTACTAGCGGGGGTGAGCCAAGAGACCCAGTACTTC. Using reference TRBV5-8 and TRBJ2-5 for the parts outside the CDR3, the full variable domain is EAGVTQSPTHLIKTRGQQATLRCSPISGHTSVYWYQQALGLGLQFLLWYDEGEERNRGNFPPRFSGRQFPNYSSELNVNALELEDSALYLCASSSLLLAGVSQETQYFGPGTRLLVL.

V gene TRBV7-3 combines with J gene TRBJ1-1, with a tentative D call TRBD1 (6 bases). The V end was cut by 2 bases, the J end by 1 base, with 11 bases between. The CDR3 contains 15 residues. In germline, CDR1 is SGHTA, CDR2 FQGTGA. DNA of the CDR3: TGTGCCAGCAGCTTAGGGGGCTCGGGGAACACTGAAGCTTTCTTT. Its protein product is CASSLGGSGNTEAFF.